A selection of T cell receptor beta chains follows, all from one sample in a study of patients and donors after allogeneic stem cell transplantation. TCRdb reprocessed the RT-PCR reads via MiXCR and lists one record per CDR3 protein. The sample includes about 200,000 distinct CDR3 sequences, about 37% of them seen just once. What was sequenced was blood, either unsorted or a sorted T cell fraction (not recorded which). The receptors were sampled from a human donor who was either an allogeneic HSCT recipient or a stem cell or donor lymphocyte infusion donor (not recorded which). It is not recorded whose cells these are; they may come from a transplant donor. The conserved cysteine and the conserved F or W are not part of the CDR3 here. The order of the fields is J gene, CDR3 length, V gene, CDR3 protein.

TRBJ1-5 16 TRBV4-2 ASSQVAGLTGDNQPQH
TRBJ2-1 14 TRBV28 ASSPLAGGPDNEQF
TRBJ1-1 13 TRBV20-1 SARVLDRMNTEAF
TRBJ2-7 11 TRBV24-1 ATSETSTYEQY
TRBJ2-1 12 TRBV5-4 ASSLARDRGEQF
TRBJ2-3 9 TRBV29-1 SVEGEYTQY
TRBJ1-2 9 TRBV14 ASSQGYGYT
TRBJ2-5 12 TRBV29-1 SVERRGAGETQY
TRBJ2-7 12 TRBV6-1 ASRRLAGDYEQY
TRBJ1-2 12 TRBV5-1 ASSLTDYNYGYT
TRBJ1-5 12 TRBV28 ASSFRVGNQPQH
TRBJ2-7 11 TRBV6-5 ASSYKILYEQY
TRBJ1-2 14 TRBV20-1 SARAQFRGIGDGYT
TRBJ1-2 11 TRBV6-1 ASSGWEPYGYT
TRBJ1-2 15 TRBV6-5 ASSYSNSPDSPYGYT
TRBJ1-1 10 TRBV5-1 ASSPDREEAF
TRBJ2-7 14 TRBV15 ATSRVKQGAHYEQY
TRBJ2-3 14 TRBV7-2 ASSPSQGRGTDTQY
TRBJ2-5 11 TRBV28 ASSLGISGTQY
TRBJ2-7 15 TRBV10-3 AISERKQLNPPYEQY
TRBJ2-7 14 TRBV28 ASSHGRGRSSYEQY
TRBJ1-2 13 TRBV12-3/TRBV12-4 ASRPSGTGIYGYT
TRBJ1-5 13 TRBV7-9 ASSLGGIGNQPQH
TRBJ1-4 11 TRBV20-1 SAMRTTNEKLF
TRBJ2-7 13 TRBV14 ASSHYDSSSYEQY
TRBJ1-2 12 TRBV3-1 ASSQVQGLYGYT
TRBJ2-7 13 TRBV5-6 ASSSRQGASYEQY
TRBJ1-4 14 TRBV12-3/TRBV12-4 ASSITRDRANEKLF
TRBJ2-7 13 TRBV12-1 ASSWTGTGYNEQY
TRBJ2-5 11 TRBV4-1 ASTPIGGETQY
TRBJ2-1 12 TRBV12-3/TRBV12-4 ASSFKGRQDEQF